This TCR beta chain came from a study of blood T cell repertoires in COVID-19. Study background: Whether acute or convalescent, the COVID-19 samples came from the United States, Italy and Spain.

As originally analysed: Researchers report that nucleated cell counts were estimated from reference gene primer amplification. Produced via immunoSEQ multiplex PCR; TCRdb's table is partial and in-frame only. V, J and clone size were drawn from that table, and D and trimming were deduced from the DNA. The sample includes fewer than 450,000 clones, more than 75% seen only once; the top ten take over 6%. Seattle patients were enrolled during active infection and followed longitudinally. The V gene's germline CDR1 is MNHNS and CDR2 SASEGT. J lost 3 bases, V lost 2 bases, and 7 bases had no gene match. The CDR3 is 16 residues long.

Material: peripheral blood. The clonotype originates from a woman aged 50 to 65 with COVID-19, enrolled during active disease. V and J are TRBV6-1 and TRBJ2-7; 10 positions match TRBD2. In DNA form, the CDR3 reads TGTGCCAGCAGTGAAAGCACTAGCGGGATAGTCTACGAGCAGTACTTC. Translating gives CASSESTSGIVYEQYF.